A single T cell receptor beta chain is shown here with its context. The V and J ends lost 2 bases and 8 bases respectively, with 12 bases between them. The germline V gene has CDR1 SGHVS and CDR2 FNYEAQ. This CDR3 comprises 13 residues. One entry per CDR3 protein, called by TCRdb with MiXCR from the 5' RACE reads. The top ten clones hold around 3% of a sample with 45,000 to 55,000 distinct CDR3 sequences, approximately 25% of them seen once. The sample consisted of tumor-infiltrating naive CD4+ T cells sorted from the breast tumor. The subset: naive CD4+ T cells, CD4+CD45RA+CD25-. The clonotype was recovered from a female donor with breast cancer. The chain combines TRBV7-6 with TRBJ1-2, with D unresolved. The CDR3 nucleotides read TGTGCCAGCAGCTTATCGGATTTGCGAGGCTACACCTTC. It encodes CASSLSDLRGYTF.